The clone carrying this T cell receptor beta chain showed up many times. Its antigen remains unidentified. This CDR3 has 16 residues. Germline CDR1 MGHRA, CDR2 YSYEKL. V lost 4 bases and J lost 0, with 14 bases in between. Replicate PCRs from sorted subsets contained around 190 ng DNA, which is 29,000 or so T cell genomes. Data came from immunoSEQ multiplex PCR; TCRdb stores just in-frame clones and leaves some out. The data show some 1,100,000 clones, 78% seen once. These data are taken from a study of shared clonotypes between healthy human individuals. Study conclusions and caveats: A handful of donors shared about 5% of their naive CD4 clonotypes. Rarefaction curves obtained for sorted subsets showed sequencing incomplete despite large depth. Naive subsets, compared against memory subsets, generally had larger estimated richness values.

The chain couples TRBV4-1 to TRBJ2-3, with D unclear. The receptor's source is a young man in good health. Some clones in this sample may be carry-over from other donors' samples. Material: memory CD4+ T cells from PBMCs. Documented subset: CD45RA-negative fraction. CDR3 nucleotide sequence: TGCGCCAGCAGCCCCTCGGTCGCGATTAGCACAGATACGCAGTATTTT. This codes for CASSPSVAISTDTQYF.